The sequence of this T cell receptor beta chain was determined in a study of T cells in Graves' hyperthyroidism and ophthalmopathy. RNA transcripts yielded amplified TCR beta CDR3 regions. First-round RT-PCR of the TCR CDR3 relied on the HTBI primer set. TCRdb processed the multiplex PCR reads anew with MiXCR; each CDR3 protein has one entry. Of around 300,000 distinct CDR3 sequences listed, around 20% are singletons. This clonotype was recorded a few times. CDR3 size: 14 residues. The V gene's germline CDR1 is SGHRS and CDR2 YFSETQ. V was pared by 0 bases and J by 2 bases, with 7 bases between. The J gene is TRBJ2-3, the V gene TRBV5-1; unclear D gene. This TCR was sampled from a man aged 25-40 years with Graves' ophthalmopathy. The sequenced material came from blood. The CDR3 sequence is CASSLGRYTDTQYF. The CDR3 nucleotides read TGCGCCAGCAGCTTGGGGCGGTACACAGATACGCAGTATTTT.